Listed below are T cell receptor beta chains from one sample, sequenced in a study of cytomegalovirus exposure and HLA in healthy donors. Produced via immunoSEQ multiplex PCR; TCRdb's table is partial and in-frame only. The sample lists about 98,000 clones, over 60% seen once, with approximately 15% in the top ten. The sequenced sample consisted of PBMCs. Source of these receptors: a man in his sixties in good health and CMV-seropositive. CDR3s include the opening cysteine and the closing phenylalanine or tryptophan. A D gene is named only where the DNA matches it firmly. Part of the rows lack a size; the others show once, few, many or a class for expanded clones.

J	D	V	size	DNA	CDR3
TRBJ2-5	.	TRBV4-3	.	TGCGCCAGCAGCCAAGAGCGGGCCCCCCAAGAGACCCAGTACTTC	CASSQERAPQETQYF
TRBJ2-7	.	TRBV5-6	few	TGTGCCAGCAGCTTGGTCCCAGGGGCAAATTCCTACGAGCAGTACTTC	CASSLVPGANSYEQYF
TRBJ2-7	TRBD2	TRBV9	.	TGTGCCAGCAGCGTTAGCGGGGGGGCGTCCTACGAGCAGTACTTC	CASSVSGGASYEQYF
TRBJ1-2	TRBD1	TRBV30	once	TGTGCCTGGGGACAGGGGATTTCGGACTATGGCTACACCTTC	CAWGQGISDYGYTF
TRBJ2-2	.	TRBV5-5	.	TGTGCCAGCAGCTTGTATTTAGCACGGGGGACAGCGAACACCGGGGAGCTGTTTTTT	CASSLYLARGTANTGELFF
TRBJ2-3	TRBD1	TRBV5-1	.	TGCGCCAGCAGCACAGGGGGGACAACAGATACGCAGTATTTT	CASSTGGTTDTQYF
TRBJ2-7	.	TRBV7-6	.	TGTGCCAGCAGCTTAGGGGACATGAGGGACGAGCAGTACTTC	CASSLGDMRDEQYF
TRBJ2-6	.	TRBV5-1	.	TGCGCCAGCAGCTTGCAGGGCTCTGGGTCCAACGTCCTGACTTTC	CASSLQGSGSNVLTF
TRBJ2-7	.	TRBV19	.	TGTGCCAGTAGTATAGTCGGTACCTACGGGCAGTACTTC	CASSIVGTYGQYF
TRBJ1-4	.	TRBV19	.	TGTGCCAGTAGACTATCTCCGGGACTGATAAATGAAAAACTGTTTTTT	CASRLSPGLINEKLFF
TRBJ2-5	.	TRBV5-6	.	TGTGCCAGCAGCCCCCTCCCGGGAAACCAAGAGACCCAGTACTTC	CASSPLPGNQETQYF
TRBJ2-1	TRBD2	TRBV6-1	.	TGTGCCAGCACTTTAAGCGGGGGGACACACAATGAGCAGTTCTTC	CASTLSGGTHNEQFF
TRBJ2-1	TRBD2	TRBV9	.	TGTGCCAGCAGCGTAGCTCCGGGACTATACAATGAGCAGTTCTTC	CASSVAPGLYNEQFF
TRBJ1-6	.	TRBV9	.	TGTGCCAGCAGCCCTCGGGACTTAAATTCACCCCTCCACTTT	CASSPRDLNSPLHF
TRBJ2-5	TRBD2	TRBV27	.	TGTGCCAGCATGACCACTAGCGGGGTAGAGACCCAGTACTTC	CASMTTSGVETQYF
TRBJ2-5	.	TRBV5-1	.	TGCGCCAGCAGCTTTGACAGAGACCAAGAGACCCAGTACTTC	CASSFDRDQETQYF
TRBJ1-2	.	TRBV6-4	.	TGTGCCAGCAGACAGGGCCACGCTAACTATGGCTACACCTTC	CASRQGHANYGYTF
TRBJ1-2	.	TRBV6-5	.	TGTGCCAGCAGTTACTCGGGCAGCTCTAACTATGGCTACACCTTC	CASSYSGSSNYGYTF
TRBJ2-7	TRBD1	TRBV6-6	.	TGTGCCAGCAGACAGACAGGGGCCCTGGGCTACGAGCAGTACTTC	CASRQTGALGYEQYF
TRBJ1-2	TRBD1	TRBV29-1	.	TGCAGCGTTGAAACAGGGGGATATGGCTACACCTTC	CSVETGGYGYTF
TRBJ2-3	.	TRBV10-3	.	TGTGCCATCAGTGAGCGAGGGGGGGTAGGAGATACGCAGTATTTT	CAISERGGVGDTQYF
TRBJ2-5	TRBD2	TRBV7-9	.	TGTGCCAGCAGCTTAGGGGGACTAAAGGGGACCCAGTACTTC	CASSLGGLKGTQYF
TRBJ1-4	.	TRBV19	once	TGTGCCAGTAGTATCGTTGCAACTAATGAAAAACTGTTTTTT	CASSIVATNEKLFF
TRBJ1-1	.	TRBV4-1	.	TGCGCCAGCAGCCCCCCAGCGGGGAGATCCCCAGACGGGAACACTGAAGCTTTCTTT	CASSPPAGRSPDGNTEAFF